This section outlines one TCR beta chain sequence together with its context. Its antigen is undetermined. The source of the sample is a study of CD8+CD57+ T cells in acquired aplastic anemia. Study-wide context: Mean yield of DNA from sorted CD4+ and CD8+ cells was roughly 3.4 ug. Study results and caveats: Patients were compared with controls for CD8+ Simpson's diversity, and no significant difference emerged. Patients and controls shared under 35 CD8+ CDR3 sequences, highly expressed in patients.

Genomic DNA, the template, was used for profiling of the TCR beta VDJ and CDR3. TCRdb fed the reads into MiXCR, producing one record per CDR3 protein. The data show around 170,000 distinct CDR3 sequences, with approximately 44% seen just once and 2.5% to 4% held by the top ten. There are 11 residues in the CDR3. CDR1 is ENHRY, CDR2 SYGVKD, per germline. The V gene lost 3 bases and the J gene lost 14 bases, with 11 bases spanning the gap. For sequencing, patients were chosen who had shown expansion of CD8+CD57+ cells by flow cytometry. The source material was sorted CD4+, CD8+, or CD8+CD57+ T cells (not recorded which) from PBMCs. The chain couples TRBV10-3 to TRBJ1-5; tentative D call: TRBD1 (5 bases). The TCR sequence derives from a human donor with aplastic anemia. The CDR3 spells CAISDGGSEHF. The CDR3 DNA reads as TGTGCCATCAGTGACGGGGGGAGTGAGCATTTT.